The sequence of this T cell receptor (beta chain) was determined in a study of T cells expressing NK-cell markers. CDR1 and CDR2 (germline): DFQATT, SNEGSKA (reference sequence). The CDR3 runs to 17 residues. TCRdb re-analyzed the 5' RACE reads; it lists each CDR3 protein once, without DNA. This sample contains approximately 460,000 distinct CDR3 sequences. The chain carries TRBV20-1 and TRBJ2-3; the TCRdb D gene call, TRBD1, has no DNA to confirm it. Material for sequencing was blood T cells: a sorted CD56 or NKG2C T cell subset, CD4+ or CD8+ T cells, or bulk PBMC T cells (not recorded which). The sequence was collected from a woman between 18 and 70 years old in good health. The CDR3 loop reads CSARTSGGGTSTDTQYF.